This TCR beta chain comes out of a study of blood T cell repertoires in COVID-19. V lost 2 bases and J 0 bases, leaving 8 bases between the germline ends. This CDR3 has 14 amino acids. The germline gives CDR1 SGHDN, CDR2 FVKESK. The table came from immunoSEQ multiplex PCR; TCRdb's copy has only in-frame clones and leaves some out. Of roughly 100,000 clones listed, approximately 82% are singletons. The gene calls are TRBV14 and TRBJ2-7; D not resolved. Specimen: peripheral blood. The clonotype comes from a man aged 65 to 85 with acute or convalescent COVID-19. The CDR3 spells CASSQQHSSYEQYF. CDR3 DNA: TGTGCCAGCAGCCAACAGCACAGCTCCTACGAGCAGTACTTC. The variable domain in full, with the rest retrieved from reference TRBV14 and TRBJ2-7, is EAGVTQFPSHSVIEKGQTVTLRCDPISGHDNLYWYRRVMGKEIKFLLHFVKESKQDESGMPNNRFLAERTGGTYSTLKVQPAELEDSGVYFCASSQQHSSYEQYFGPGTRLTVT.